This TCR beta chain comes out of a study of blood T cell repertoires in COVID-19. Study-level information: Collection of acute and convalescent COVID-19 samples took place in the United States, Italy and Spain.

Produced via immunoSEQ multiplex PCR; TCRdb's table is partial and in-frame only. There are 180,000 or so clones in the sample; over 65% occur only once, and 3.5% to 5% lies in the top ten. Individuals drawn from 24 US areas were roughly 18 to 95 years old. Participants had their cohort set by participant-reported clinical history. Recovered Cohort 3 donors showed two negative PCRs, clearance, or symptom resolution. Sequenced: PBMCs or T cells enriched from blood (not recorded which). This sequence originates from a woman aged 50 to 60 who had recovered from COVID-19.

DNA of the CDR3: TGTGCCAGCAGCGTAGAAGGGGAGGGGGTTCAGCCCCAGCATTTT. This translates into CASSVEGEGVQPQHF. The V and J genes are TRBV9 and TRBJ1-5; D is perhaps TRBD1 (6 bases). V was clipped by 0 bases and J by 6 bases, with 13 bases between them. The CDR3 covers 15 residues. From germline, CDR1 is SGDLS and CDR2 YYNGEE.